The source of this T cell receptor (beta chain) is a study of breast tumors, draining lymph nodes, adjacent tissues. MiXCR, applied by TCRdb to the multiplex PCR reads, yields one record per CDR3 protein. The sample lists about 270,000 distinct CDR3 sequences; around 30% were seen once. The CDR3 is 14 residues long. The germline V gene encodes CDR1 SGHTS and CDR2 YDEGEE. V was clipped by 3 bases and J by 6 bases, with 12 bases between them. Breast cancer patients provided tissue from their axillary draining lymph nodes. The study's findings and limits: The lymph node origin of tumor T cells was framed as consistent with a hypothesis, not demonstrated. Tumors had less TCR diversity than lymph nodes, more than nontumor tissue. The data were judged consistent with most tumor T cells coming from lymph node and expanding in tumor. Tumor and nontumor repertoires were significantly more similar in luminal-like than in basal-like breast cancer.

Comments on this clonotype: Its antigen is undetermined. Since a much larger clone is just one base distant, this may be a read error.

The sample comprised axillary lymph node tissue. This TCR was recovered from a female donor with breast cancer. Some clones in this sample may be carry-over from other donors' samples. V is TRBV5-8 and J is TRBJ1-4, with unresolved D. The CDR3 loop is CASSSDAADEKLFF. The CDR3 bases are TGTGCCAGCAGCTCGGACGCAGCGGATGAAAAACTGTTTTTT.